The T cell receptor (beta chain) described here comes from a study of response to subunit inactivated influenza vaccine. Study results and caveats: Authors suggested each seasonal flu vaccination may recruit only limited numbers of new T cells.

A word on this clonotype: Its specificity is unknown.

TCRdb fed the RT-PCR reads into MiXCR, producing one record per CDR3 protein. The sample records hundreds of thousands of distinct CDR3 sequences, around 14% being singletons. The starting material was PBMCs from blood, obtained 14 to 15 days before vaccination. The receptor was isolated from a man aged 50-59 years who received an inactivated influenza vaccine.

CDR3 in DNA: TGTGCCAGCAGTTCCATCCACAGGGGAACTGGGGCCAACGTCCTGACTTTC. This sequence encodes CASSSIHRGTGANVLTF. The chain combines TRBV6-2 or TRBV6-3 with TRBJ2-6; 7 bases map to TRBD1. CDR3 length: 17 residues. Germline CDR1 is MNHEY and CDR2 is SVGEGT. Unmatched junction bases numbered 8, after V lost 4 bases and J lost 2 bases.